These 23 T cell receptor beta chains came from one sample sequenced in a study of shared T cell receptors in the human thymus (dated by TCRdb to about 2021). Receptor libraries were prepared by the immunoSEQ multiplex PCR assay. TCRdb mirrors the immuneACCESS table, restricted to in-frame sequences. Some clones are absent from its copies; in checked studies, under half trace to an unresolved V gene, and the reason for the others is unknown. Present in this sample are 630,000 or so clones, 80% to 90% of which were seen just once. Roughly 0.0094% of the sample rests with the top ten. These sequences were also reported in another study, on human thymus T cells.

Sequenced sample: thymocytes. These receptors all stem from a boy less than two years old with a congenital heart defect. Donor details come from another sample of the same person, matched by shared clones.

The chain has TRBV4-1 and TRBJ1-5; a possible D gene is TRBD1 (6 bases). Trimming pared 4 bases from V and 4 bases from J, leaving 17 bases between. The CDR3 is 16 residues long. Germline CDR1 is MGHRA and CDR2 is YSYEKL. CDR3 amino acids: CASSPSQGFGNQPQHF. In nucleotides, the CDR3 is TGCGCCAGCAGCCCATCTCAGGGGTTCGGGAATCAGCCCCAGCATTTT.

This clone was seen a single time. The rearrangement links TRBV27 to TRBJ2-3; maybe TRBD2 (6 bases). The V and J ends lost 5 bases and 0 bases respectively, with 15 bases between them. Germline CDR1 reads MNHEY; CDR2 reads SMNVEV (reference sequence). The CDR3 loop spans 16 amino acids. Here the CDR3 reads CASSIRTTPSTDTQYF. The DNA for the CDR3 is TGTGCCAGCAGTATACGGACTACCCCAAGCACAGATACGCAGTATTTT.

This chain uses TRBV19 with TRBJ1-1; maybe TRBD1 (6 bases). The V gene lost 3 bases and the J gene lost 1 base, with 18 bases spanning the gap. Germline V gene sequence: CDR1 LNHDA, CDR2 SQIVND (reference sequence). The CDR3 runs to 17 residues. This CDR3 is CASSIRGPPWPNTEAFF. The CDR3 DNA is TGTGCCAGTAGTATCAGGGGACCCCCCTGGCCGAACACTGAAGCTTTCTTT.

This chain joins TRBV14 and TRBJ2-7; no clear D gene. Deletions cut 5 bases from V and 2 bases from J, with 10 bases between. The CDR3 length is 13 residues. Germline V gene lookup returns CDR1 SGHDN and CDR2 FVKESK. The CDR3 nucleotides read TGTGCCAGCAGCTTGTGGGCTACCTACGAGCAGTACTTC. This encodes CASSLWATYEQYF.

V and J are TRBV28 and TRBJ1-4; the D is unclear. There are 17 residues in the CDR3. Per germline, CDR1 MDHEN and CDR2 SYDVKM. V was trimmed by 8 bases and J by 0 bases, leaving 19 bases between them. The CDR3 coding sequence is TGTGCCAGCTCTGAGGGCTGCCGGGATACAACTAATGAAAAACTGTTTTTT. Translation gives CASSEGCRDTTNEKLFF.

The chain links TRBV7-8 to TRBJ2-1, with 12 bases that match TRBD2. Unmatched junction bases numbered 5, after V lost 3 bases and J lost 8 bases. Germline CDR1 and CDR2: SGHVS and FQNEAQ. The CDR3 covers 15 residues. The CDR3, as DNA: TGTGCCAGCAGCTTCTTGACTAGCGGGAGAGATGAGCAGTTCTTC. It specifies CASSFLTSGRDEQFF.

Here the CDR3 DNA reads TGTGCCCGTAAGACTAGCGGAGATTACGAGCAGTACTTC. Protein sequence: CARKTSGDYEQYF. The genes are TRBV2 and TRBJ2-7; 9 bases map to TRBD2. The CDR3 is made up of 13 amino acids. CDR1 is SNHLY and CDR2 is FYNNEI in the germline V gene. V shed 11 bases, J shed 4 bases, and the junction held 9 bases outside the gene matches.

The V gene is TRBV19, the J gene TRBJ1-6; 7 nucleotides agree with TRBD1. Germline CDR1 is LNHDA and CDR2 is SQIVND (reference sequence). V shed 5 bases, J shed 7 bases, and the junction held 5 bases outside the gene matches. This CDR3 has 14 amino acids. The DNA for the CDR3 is TGTGCCAGTAGTGGGACAGCGGAAAATTCACCCCTCCACTTT. Its protein product is CASSGTAENSPLHF. The whole variable domain, filled in from reference TRBV19 and TRBJ1-6, reads DGGITQSPKYLFRKEGQNVTLSCEQNLNHDAMYWYRQDPGQGLRLIYYSQIVNDFQKGDIAEGYSVSREKKESFPLTVTSAQKNPTAFYLCASSGTAENSPLHFGNGTRLTVT.

The rearrangement joins TRBV7-2 to TRBJ1-1, with 7 bases identical to TRBD1. The CDR3 is 14 residues long. V dropped 5 bases and J dropped 0; count of bases not matched to a gene: 3. The germline V gene has CDR1 SGHTA and CDR2 FQGNSA. The CDR3 bases are TGTGCCAGCAGCCAACAGGGGATGAACACTGAAGCTTTCTTT. Protein product: CASSQQGMNTEAFF.

This clone appeared a single time. This chain connects TRBV10-2 to TRBJ1-5; a possible D gene is TRBD1 (5 bases). V gave up 6 bases and J gave up 5 bases, with 11 bases separating them. This CDR3 is 13 amino acids long. In germline, CDR1 is WSHSY, CDR2 SAAADI. The CDR3 here is CASRGGRDQPQHF. The CDR3 DNA follows: TGCGCCAGCAGGGGGGGGAGGGATCAGCCCCAGCATTTT.

This clone has a handful of counts. CDR3 protein: CASSLGAERETEETQYF. CDR3 nucleotides: TGTGCCAGCAGCTTAGGGGCCGAGCGGGAGACGGAGGAGACCCAGTACTTC. The V and J genes are TRBV7-2 and TRBJ2-5; 8 bases are a match to TRBD2. The CDR3 has 17 residues. V shed 1 base and J 5 bases; nucleotides not matched to a gene: 12. Looked up from germline, CDR1 is SGHTA and CDR2 is FQGNSA.

The V and J genes are TRBV10-2 and TRBJ1-5; D remains unclear. Trimming pared 2 bases from V and 3 bases from J, leaving 8 bases between. In germline, CDR1 is WSHSY, CDR2 SAAADI. The CDR3 spans 14 residues. As DNA, the CDR3 is TGCGCCAGCAGTGAGAAGAGCTACAATCAGCCCCAGCATTTT. As protein: CASSEKSYNQPQHF.

The gene calls are TRBV10-3 and TRBJ2-7, with D perhaps matching TRBD1 (5 bases). Germline CDR1 reads ENHRY; CDR2 reads SYGVKD. Between the trimmed V and J ends, which lost 6 bases and 0 bases, there was a span of 9 bases. The CDR3 consists of 13 residues. CDR3 in amino acids: CAIRDQGSYEQYF. In DNA form, the CDR3 reads TGTGCCATCAGGGATCAGGGCTCCTACGAGCAGTACTTC.

The V and J genes are TRBV19 and TRBJ2-7; 7 bases align to TRBD2. Trimming removed 4 bases from V and 2 bases from J; junction bases left unmatched: 2. Germline V lookup: CDR1 LNHDA, CDR2 SQIVND (reference sequence). CDR3 length: 13 residues. This CDR3 reads CASSKGGTYEQYF. CDR3 DNA: TGTGCCAGTAGTAAGGGAGGGACCTACGAGCAGTACTTC.

This chain joins TRBV30 and TRBJ1-6, with a possible D match to TRBD1 (6 bases). CDR1 GTSNPN and CDR2 SVGIG come from the germline V gene (reference sequence). The CDR3 runs 14 residues. The ends were cut back, 3 bases at V and 7 bases at J, with 13 bases in the middle. Here the CDR3 DNA reads TGTGCCTGGAGCCCCCTTGGACAGAATTCACCCCTCCACTTT. It codes for CAWSPLGQNSPLHF. Together with reference TRBV30 and TRBJ1-6, the CDR3 gives the full variable domain: SQTIHQWPATLVQPVGSPLSLECTVEGTSNPNLYWYRQAAGRGLQLLFYSVGIGQISSEVPQNLSASRPQDRQFILSSKKLLLSDSGFYLCAWSPLGQNSPLHFGNGTRLTVT.

The V call is TRBV4-1, the J call TRBJ2-2; TRBD2 might be the D (5 bases). CDR1 is MGHRA and CDR2 is YSYEKL in the germline V gene. This CDR3 has 16 residues. Trimming left V 5 bases short and J 5 bases short, with 18 bases between. CDR3 bases: TGCGCCAGCAGCGCCCTATTTTTGTGCGGGACCGGGGAGCTGTTTTTT. As protein: CASSALFLCGTGELFF.

The V gene is TRBV4-3, the J gene TRBJ2-2; 12 positions agree with TRBD2. The junction had 3 bases not matched to a gene; V was cut back by 4 bases and J by 0 bases. From germline, CDR1 is LGHNA and CDR2 YSLEER. The CDR3 consists of 17 residues. This CDR3 reads CASSPRTSGANTGELFF. CDR3 DNA sequence: TGCGCCAGCAGCCCCCGGACTAGCGGGGCGAACACCGGGGAGCTGTTTTTT.

The V and J genes are TRBV11-2 and TRBJ2-1; TRBD1 agrees at 7 bases. This CDR3 spans 11 amino acids. Germline V gives CDR1 SGHAT, CDR2 FQNNGV. The V segment lost 3 bases and the J segment 13 bases; nucleotides outside the gene matches: 3. The CDR3: CASSLTGIQFF. CDR3 bases: TGTGCCAGCAGCTTGACAGGGATTCAGTTCTTC.

Worth noting for this clone: The sample contains more than one DNA sequence encoding this CDR3. V usage is TRBV30 and J usage is TRBJ1-2; D not resolved. Germline assignment: CDR1 GTSNPN and CDR2 SVGIG (reference sequence). Deletions cut 2 bases from V and 5 bases from J, with 9 bases between. The CDR3 covers 12 residues. This CDR3 reads CAWSPGIYGYTF. For the CDR3, the DNA is TGTGCCTGGAGTCCGGGAATTTATGGCTACACCTTC. Full variable domain (remainder filled in from reference TRBV30 and TRBJ1-2): SQTIHQWPATLVQPVGSPLSLECTVEGTSNPNLYWYRQAAGRGLQLLFYSVGIGQISSEVPQNLSASRPQDRQFILSSKKLLLSDSGFYLCAWSPGIYGYTFGSGTRLTVV.

The J gene is TRBJ1-3, the V gene TRBV7-6; D is possibly TRBD1 (5 bases). The CDR3 has 14 amino acids. With 4 bases removed from V and 3 bases from J, the gap between germline ends came to 10 bases. Germline loops: CDR1 SGHVS, CDR2 FNYEAQ. CDR3 coding DNA: TGTGCCAGCAGCTATGGGGGGTGTGGAAACACCATATATTTT. It codes for CASSYGGCGNTIYF.

J is TRBJ2-5 and V is TRBV7-9, with 9 nucleotides matching TRBD2. CDR1 is SEHNR, CDR2 FQNEAQ, per germline (reference sequence). The CDR3 covers 16 residues. The J segment lost 1 base and the V segment lost 2 bases, leaving 5 bases of the junction unmatched. The CDR3 DNA sequence: TGTGCCAGCAGCTTAAGGCTAGCGGGATCCCAAGAGACCCAGTACTTC. Protein: CASSLRLAGSQETQYF.

J is TRBJ1-1 and V is TRBV28; the D gene is possibly TRBD1 (5 bases). The germline V gene encodes CDR1 MDHEN and CDR2 SYDVKM. CDR3 length equals 17 residues. The V end lost 0 bases, the J end lost 3 bases, and 17 bases lay between the germline ends. CDR3 sequence: CASSLCGGIRTYTEAFF. The CDR3 DNA sequence: TGTGCCAGCAGTTTATGCGGGGGTATCCGGACTTACACTGAAGCTTTCTTT.

V is TRBV18 and J is TRBJ2-3; TRBD2 matches at 8 bases. With 2 bases clipped from V and 4 bases from J, the junction kept 11 bases outside the gene matches. The CDR3 sequence is 17 residues long. CDR1 and CDR2 (germline): KGHSH, LQKENI. CDR3 residues: CASSPVSGNQQADTQYF. The CDR3, as DNA: TGTGCCAGCTCACCAGTTAGCGGGAACCAACAAGCAGATACGCAGTATTTT.